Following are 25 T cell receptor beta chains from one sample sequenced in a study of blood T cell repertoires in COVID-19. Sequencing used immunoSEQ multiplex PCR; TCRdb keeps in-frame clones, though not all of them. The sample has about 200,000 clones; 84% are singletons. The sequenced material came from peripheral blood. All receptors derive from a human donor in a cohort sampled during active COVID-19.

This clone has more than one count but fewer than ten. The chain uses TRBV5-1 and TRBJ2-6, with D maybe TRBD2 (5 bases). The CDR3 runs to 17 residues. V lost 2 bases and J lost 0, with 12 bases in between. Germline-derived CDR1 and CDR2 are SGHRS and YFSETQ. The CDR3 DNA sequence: TGCGCCAGCAGCTTTGGAGGACTTACCTCTGGGGCCAACGTCCTGACTTTC. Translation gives CASSFGGLTSGANVLTF.

This CDR3 is CASSYSGQAEKLFF. CDR3 DNA: TGTGCCAGCAGTTACTCGGGACAGGCTGAAAAACTGTTTTTT. The chain has TRBV6-6 and TRBJ1-4; 8 positions agree with TRBD1. The V and J ends lost 0 bases and 7 bases, in that order; junction bases with no gene match: 1. CDR3 size: 14 residues. CDR1 and CDR2 from the germline V gene are MNHNY and SVGAGI (reference sequence).

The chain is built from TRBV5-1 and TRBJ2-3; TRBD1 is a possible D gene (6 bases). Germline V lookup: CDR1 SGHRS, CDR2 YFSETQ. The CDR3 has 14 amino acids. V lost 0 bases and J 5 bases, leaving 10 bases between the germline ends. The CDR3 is CASSLGQALDTQYF. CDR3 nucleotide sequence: TGCGCCAGCAGCTTGGGACAGGCCCTAGATACGCAGTATTTT.

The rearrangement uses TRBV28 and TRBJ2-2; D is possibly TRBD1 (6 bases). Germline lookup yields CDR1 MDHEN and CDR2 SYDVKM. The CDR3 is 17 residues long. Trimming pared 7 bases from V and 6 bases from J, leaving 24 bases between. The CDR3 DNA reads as TGTGCCAGCAACCCCCCACAAACAGGGATGTCTTCCGGGGAGCTGTTTTTT. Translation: CASNPPQTGMSSGELFF.

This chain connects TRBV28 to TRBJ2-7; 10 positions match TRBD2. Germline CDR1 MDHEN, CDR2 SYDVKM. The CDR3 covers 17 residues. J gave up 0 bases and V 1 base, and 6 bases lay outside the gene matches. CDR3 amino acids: CASSLLASGRSSYEQYF. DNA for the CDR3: TGTGCCAGCAGTTTATTGGCTAGCGGGAGAAGCTCCTACGAGCAGTACTTC.

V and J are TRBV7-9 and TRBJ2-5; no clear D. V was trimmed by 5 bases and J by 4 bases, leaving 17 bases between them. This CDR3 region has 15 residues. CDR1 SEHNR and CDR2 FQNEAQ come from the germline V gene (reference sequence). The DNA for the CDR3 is TGTGCCAGCAGCATACGCGGCGCCCAAGGAGAGACCCAGTACTTC. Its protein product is CASSIRGAQGETQYF.

The DNA of the CDR3 is TGTGCCAGCAGTGGGGACAGGGGGGGTTATCAGCCCCAGCATTTT. As protein: CASSGDRGGYQPQHF. V and J are TRBV28 and TRBJ1-5; 11 nucleotides match TRBD1. This CDR3 has 15 residues. Per the germline V gene, CDR1 is MDHEN and CDR2 is SYDVKM. With V trimmed by 5 bases and J by 5 bases, 5 bases remained unmatched.

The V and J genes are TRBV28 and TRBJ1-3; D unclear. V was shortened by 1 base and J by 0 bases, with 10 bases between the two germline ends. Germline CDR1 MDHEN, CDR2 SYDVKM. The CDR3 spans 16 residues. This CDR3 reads CASSLLLGNSGNTIYF. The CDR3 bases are TGTGCCAGCAGTTTATTATTGGGCAACTCTGGAAACACCATATATTTT.

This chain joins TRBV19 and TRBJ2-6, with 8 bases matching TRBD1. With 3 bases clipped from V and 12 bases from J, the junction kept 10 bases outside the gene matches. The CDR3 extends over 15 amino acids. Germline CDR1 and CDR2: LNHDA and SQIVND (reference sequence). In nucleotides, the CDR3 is TGTGCCAGTAGTATCGTTCAGGGGGCGACTCCCGTCCTGACTTTC. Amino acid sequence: CASSIVQGATPVLTF.

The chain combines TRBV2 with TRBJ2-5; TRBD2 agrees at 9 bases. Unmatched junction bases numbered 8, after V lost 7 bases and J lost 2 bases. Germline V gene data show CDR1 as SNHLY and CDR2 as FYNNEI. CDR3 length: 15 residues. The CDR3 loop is CASNPGLALQETQYF. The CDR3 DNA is TGTGCCAGCAATCCGGGACTAGCCCTACAAGAGACCCAGTACTTC.

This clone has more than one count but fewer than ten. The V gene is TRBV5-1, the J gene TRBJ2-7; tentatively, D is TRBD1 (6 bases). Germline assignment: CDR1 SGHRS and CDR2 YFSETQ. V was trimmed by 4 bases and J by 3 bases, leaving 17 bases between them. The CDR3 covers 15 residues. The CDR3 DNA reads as TGCGCCAGCAGCCCGGACAGCCCGATCATCTACGAGCAGTACTTC. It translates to CASSPDSPIIYEQYF.

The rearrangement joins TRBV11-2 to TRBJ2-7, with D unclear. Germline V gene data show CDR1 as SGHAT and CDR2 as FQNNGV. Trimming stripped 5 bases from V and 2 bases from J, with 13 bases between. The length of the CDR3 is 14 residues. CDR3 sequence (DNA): TGTGCCAGCAGCCCCCTCTCAAGCGCCTACGAGCAGTACTTC. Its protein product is CASSPLSSAYEQYF.

As DNA, the CDR3 is TGTGCCAGCAGCAGTAGCGGGGGCCCCCGTCCTGAGCAGTACTTC. It specifies CASSSSGGPRPEQYF. This sequence joins TRBV7-2 and TRBJ2-7; TRBD2 matches at 9 bases. Germline V lookup: CDR1 SGHTA, CDR2 FQGNSA. The CDR3 sequence is 15 residues long. V shed 5 bases, J shed 7 bases, and the junction held 12 bases outside the gene matches.

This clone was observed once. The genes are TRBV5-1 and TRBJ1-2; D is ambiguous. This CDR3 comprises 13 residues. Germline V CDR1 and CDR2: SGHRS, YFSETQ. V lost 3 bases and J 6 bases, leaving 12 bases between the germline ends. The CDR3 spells CASSSWSEDGYTF. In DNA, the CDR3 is TGCGCCAGCAGCTCGTGGAGCGAAGATGGCTACACCTTC.

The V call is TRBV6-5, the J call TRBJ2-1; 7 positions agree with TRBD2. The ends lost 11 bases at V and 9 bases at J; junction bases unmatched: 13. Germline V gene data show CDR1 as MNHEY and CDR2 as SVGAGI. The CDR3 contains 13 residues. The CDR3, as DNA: TGTGCCTTGACGAACGGGAGGACGCGTGAGCAGTTCTTC. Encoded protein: CALTNGRTREQFF.

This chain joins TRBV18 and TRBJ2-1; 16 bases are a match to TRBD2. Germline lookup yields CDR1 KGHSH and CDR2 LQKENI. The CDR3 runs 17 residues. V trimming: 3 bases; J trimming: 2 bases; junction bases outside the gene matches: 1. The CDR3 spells CASSPGTSGRAYNEQFF. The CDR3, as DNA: TGTGCCAGCTCACCCGGGACTAGCGGGAGGGCCTACAATGAGCAGTTCTTC.

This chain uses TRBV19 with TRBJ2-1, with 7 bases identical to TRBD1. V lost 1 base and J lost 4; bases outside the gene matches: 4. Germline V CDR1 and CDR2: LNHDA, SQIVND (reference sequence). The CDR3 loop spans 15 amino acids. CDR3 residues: CASSIVGGQYNEQFF. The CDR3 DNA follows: TGTGCCAGTAGTATAGTAGGGGGCCAATACAATGAGCAGTTCTTC.

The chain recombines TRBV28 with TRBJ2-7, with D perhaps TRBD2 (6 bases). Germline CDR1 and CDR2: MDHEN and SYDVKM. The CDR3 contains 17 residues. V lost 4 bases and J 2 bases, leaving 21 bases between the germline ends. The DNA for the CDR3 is TGTGCCAGCAGTTCGCCTGGGGGGTCGGGCCGTACCTACGAGCAGTACTTC. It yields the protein CASSSPGGSGRTYEQYF.

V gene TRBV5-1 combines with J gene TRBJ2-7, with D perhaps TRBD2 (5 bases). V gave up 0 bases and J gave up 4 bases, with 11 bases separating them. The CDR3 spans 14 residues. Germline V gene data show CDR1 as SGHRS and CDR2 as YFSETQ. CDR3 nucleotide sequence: TGCGCCAGCAGCTTGGGTGGGAGCAGGTACGAGCAGTACTTC. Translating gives CASSLGGSRYEQYF.

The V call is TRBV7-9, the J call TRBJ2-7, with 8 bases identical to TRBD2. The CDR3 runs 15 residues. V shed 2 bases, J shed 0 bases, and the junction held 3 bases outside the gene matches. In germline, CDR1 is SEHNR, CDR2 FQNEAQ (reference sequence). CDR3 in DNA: TGTGCCAGCAGCTTATATAGCGGGATCTCCTACGAGCAGTACTTC. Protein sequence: CASSLYSGISYEQYF.

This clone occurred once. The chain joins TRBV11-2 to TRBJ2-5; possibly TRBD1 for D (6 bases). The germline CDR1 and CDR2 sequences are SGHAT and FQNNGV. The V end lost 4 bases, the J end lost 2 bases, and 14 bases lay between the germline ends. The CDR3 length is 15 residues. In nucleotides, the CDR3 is TGTGCCAGCAGCTACTACATAAGGGGGCAAGAGACCCAGTACTTC. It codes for CASSYYIRGQETQYF.

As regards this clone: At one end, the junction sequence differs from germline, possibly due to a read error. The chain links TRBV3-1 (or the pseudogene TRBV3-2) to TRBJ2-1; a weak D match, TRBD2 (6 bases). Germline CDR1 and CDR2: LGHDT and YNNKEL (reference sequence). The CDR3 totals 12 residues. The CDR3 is CASSRMGGGLLF. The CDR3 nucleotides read TGTGCCAGCAGCCGAATGGGGGGTGGGTTGCTCTTC.

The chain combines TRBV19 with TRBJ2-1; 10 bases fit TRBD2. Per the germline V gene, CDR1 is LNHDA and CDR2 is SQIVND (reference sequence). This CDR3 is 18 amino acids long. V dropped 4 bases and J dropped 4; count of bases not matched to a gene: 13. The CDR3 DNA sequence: TGTGCCAGTAGTACCGGGGGGGCTAGCGGGAGCGGGTACAATGAGCAGTTCTTC. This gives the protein CASSTGGASGSGYNEQFF. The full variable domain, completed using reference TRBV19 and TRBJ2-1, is DGGITQSPKYLFRKEGQNVTLSCEQNLNHDAMYWYRQDPGQGLRLIYYSQIVNDFQKGDIAEGYSVSREKKESFPLTVTSAQKNPTAFYLCASSTGGASGSGYNEQFFGPGTRLTVL.

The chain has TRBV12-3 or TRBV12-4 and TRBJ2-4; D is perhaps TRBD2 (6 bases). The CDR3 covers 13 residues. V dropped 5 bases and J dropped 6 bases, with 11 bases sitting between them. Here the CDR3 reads CASSPWDLNIQYF. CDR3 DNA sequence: TGTGCCAGCAGTCCTTGGGACTTAAACATTCAGTACTTC.

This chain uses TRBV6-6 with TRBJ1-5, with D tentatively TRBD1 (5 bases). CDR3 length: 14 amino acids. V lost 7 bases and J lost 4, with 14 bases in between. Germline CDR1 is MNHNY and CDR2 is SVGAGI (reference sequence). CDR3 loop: CASNSGLTNQPQHF. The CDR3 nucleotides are TGTGCCAGCAACTCGGGACTTACAAATCAGCCCCAGCATTTT.